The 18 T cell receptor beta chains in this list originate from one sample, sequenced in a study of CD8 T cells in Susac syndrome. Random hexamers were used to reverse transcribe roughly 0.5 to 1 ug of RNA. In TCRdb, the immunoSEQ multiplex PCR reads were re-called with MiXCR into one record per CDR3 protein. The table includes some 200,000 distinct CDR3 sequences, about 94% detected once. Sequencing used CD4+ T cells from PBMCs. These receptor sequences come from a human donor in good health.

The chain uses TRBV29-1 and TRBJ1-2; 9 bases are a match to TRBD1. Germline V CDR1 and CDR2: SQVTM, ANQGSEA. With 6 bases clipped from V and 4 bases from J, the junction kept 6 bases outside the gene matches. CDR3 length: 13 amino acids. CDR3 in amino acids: CSVPGTGPYGYTF. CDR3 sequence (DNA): TGCAGCGTCCCCGGGACAGGGCCCTATGGCTACACCTTC.

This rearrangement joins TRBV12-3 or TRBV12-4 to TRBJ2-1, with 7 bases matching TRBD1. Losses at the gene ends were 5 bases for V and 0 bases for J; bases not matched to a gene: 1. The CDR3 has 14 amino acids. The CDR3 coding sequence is TGTGCCAGCAGTGGACAGGCCTCCTACAATGAGCAGTTCTTC. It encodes CASSGQASYNEQFF.

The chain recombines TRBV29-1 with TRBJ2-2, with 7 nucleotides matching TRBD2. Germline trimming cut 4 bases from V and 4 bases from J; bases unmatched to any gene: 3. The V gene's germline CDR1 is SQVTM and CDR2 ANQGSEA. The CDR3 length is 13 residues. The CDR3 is CSVGAGSTGELFF. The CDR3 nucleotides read TGCAGCGTTGGAGCGGGAAGCACCGGGGAGCTGTTTTTT.

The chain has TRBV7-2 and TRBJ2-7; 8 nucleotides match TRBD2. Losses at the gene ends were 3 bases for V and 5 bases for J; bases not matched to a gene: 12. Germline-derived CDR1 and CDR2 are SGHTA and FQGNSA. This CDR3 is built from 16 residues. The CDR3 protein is CASSFTLGLGEDEQYF. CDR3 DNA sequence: TGTGCCAGCAGCTTCACACTGGGACTAGGGGAGGACGAGCAGTACTTC. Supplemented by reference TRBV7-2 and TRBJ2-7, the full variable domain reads GAGVSQSPSNKVTEKGKDVELRCDPISGHTALYWYRQSLGQGLEFLIYFQGNSAPDKSGLPSDRFSAERTGGSVSTLTIQRTQQEDSAVYLCASSFTLGLGEDEQYFGPGTRLTVT.

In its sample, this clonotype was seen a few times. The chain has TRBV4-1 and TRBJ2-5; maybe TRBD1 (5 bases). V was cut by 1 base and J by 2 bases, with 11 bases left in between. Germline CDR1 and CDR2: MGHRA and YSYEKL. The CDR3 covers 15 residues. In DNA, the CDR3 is TGCGCCAGCAGCCAAGCGGCAAGGGGTCAAGAGACCCAGTACTTC. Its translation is CASSQAARGQETQYF.

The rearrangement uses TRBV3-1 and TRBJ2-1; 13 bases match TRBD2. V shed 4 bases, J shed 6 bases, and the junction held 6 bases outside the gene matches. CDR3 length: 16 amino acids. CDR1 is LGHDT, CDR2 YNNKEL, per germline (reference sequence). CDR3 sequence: CASSLGLAGVSNEQFF. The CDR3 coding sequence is TGTGCCAGCAGCCTCGGACTAGCGGGAGTTAGCAATGAGCAGTTCTTC.

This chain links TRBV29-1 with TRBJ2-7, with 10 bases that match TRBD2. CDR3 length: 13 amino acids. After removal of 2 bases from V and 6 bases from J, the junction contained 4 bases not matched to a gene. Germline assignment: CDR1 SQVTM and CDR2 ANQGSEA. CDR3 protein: CSVEIAGGSEQYF. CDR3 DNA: TGCAGCGTTGAAATAGCGGGAGGTTCCGAGCAGTACTTC.

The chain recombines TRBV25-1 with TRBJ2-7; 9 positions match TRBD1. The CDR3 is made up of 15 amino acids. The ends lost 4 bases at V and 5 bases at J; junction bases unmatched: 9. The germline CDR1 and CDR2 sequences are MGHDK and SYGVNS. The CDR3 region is CASSGPGQGPDEQYF. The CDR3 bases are TGTGCCAGCAGTGGTCCAGGACAGGGGCCCGACGAGCAGTACTTC.

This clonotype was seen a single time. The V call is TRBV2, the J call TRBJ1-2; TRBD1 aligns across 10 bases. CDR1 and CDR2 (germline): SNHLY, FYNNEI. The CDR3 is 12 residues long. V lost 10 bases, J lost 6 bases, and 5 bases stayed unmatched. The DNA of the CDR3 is TGTGCCACTTCTGGGACAGGGGATGGCTACACCTTC. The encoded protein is CATSGTGDGYTF.

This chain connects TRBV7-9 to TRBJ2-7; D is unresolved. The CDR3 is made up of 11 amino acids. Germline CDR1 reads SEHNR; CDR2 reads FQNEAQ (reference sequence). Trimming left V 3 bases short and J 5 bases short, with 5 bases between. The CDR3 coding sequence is TGTGCCAGCAGCTTTTACGACGAGCAGTACTTC. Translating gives CASSFYDEQYF.

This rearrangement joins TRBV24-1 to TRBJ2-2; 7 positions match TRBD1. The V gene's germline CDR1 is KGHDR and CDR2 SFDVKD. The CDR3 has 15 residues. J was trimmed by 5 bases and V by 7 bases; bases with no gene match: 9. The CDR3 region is CATSQTGQRTGELFF. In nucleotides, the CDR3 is TGTGCCACCAGCCAGACAGGGCAGCGGACCGGGGAGCTGTTTTTT.

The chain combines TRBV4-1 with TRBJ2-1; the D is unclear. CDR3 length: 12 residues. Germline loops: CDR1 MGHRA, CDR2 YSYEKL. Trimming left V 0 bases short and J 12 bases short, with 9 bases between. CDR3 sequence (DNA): TGCGCCAGCAGCCAAGATCCCGGTTGGCAGTTCTTC. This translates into CASSQDPGWQFF.

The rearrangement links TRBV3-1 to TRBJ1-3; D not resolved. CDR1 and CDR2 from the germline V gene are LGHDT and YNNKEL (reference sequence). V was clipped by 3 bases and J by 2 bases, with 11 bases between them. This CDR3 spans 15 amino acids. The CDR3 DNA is TGTGCCAGCAGCCATGGGCTCGAACCTGGAAACACCATATATTTT. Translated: CASSHGLEPGNTIYF.

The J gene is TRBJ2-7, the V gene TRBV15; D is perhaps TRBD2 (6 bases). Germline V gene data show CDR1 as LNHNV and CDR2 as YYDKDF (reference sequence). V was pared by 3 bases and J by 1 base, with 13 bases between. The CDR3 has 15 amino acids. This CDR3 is CATSRDRDFSYEQYF. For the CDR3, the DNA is TGTGCCACCAGCAGGGACCGGGACTTTTCCTACGAGCAGTACTTC.

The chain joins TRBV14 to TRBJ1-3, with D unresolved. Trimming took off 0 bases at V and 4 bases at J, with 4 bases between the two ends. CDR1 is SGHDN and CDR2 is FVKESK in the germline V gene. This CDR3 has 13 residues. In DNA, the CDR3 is TGTGCCAGCAGCCAAGATAGGGGAAACACCATATATTTT. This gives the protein CASSQDRGNTIYF.

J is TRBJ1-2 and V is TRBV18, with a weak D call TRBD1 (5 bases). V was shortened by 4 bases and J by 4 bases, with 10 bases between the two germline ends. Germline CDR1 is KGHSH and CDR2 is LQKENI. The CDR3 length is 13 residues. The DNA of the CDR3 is TGTGCCAGCTCACGATCGGACACCTATGGCTACACCTTC. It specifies CASSRSDTYGYTF.

In DNA form, the CDR3 reads TGTGCCAGCTCACCGAGGCTGGAGGAAGAGACCCAGTACTTC. It encodes CASSPRLEEETQYF. The J gene is TRBJ2-5, the V gene TRBV18, with D possibly TRBD2 on 5 matching bases. V was trimmed by 3 bases and J by 3 bases, leaving 11 bases between them. Germline CDR1 KGHSH, CDR2 LQKENI. The length of the CDR3 is 14 residues. The complete variable domain, with remaining parts taken from reference TRBV18 and TRBJ2-5, reads NAGVMQNPRHLVRRRGQEARLRCSPMKGHSHVYWYRQLPEEGLKFMVYLQKENIIDESGMPKERFSAEFPKEGPSILRIQQVVRGDSAAYFCASSPRLEEETQYFGPGTRLLVL.

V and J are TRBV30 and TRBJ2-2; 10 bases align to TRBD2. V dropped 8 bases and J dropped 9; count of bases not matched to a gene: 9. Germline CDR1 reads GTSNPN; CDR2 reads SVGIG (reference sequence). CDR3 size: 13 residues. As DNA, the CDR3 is TGTGCCAAAGGTTCTAGCGGGAGCCGGGAGCTGTTTTTT. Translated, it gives CAKGSSGSRELFF.